This TCR beta chain was retrieved from a study of memory CD8 T cells in hepatitis C reinfection. About the study: Peak reinfection samples were taken 3 to 8 weeks after detection.

Time point here: peak reinfection, 3 to 8 weeks after reinfection detection. The sorted cells went straight to TCR sequencing with no prior in vitro expansion. The CDR3 sequence is 15 residues long. In germline, CDR1 is LNHNV, CDR2 YYDKDF (reference sequence). The ends were cut back, 5 bases at V and 0 bases at J, with 11 bases in the middle. Profiling relied on immunoSEQ multiplex PCR, and the TCRdb table lists in-frame clones only, not all of them. The sample yields about 47,000 clones, 70% to 90% seen once. V is TRBV15 and J is TRBJ1-3, with a possible D match to TRBD1 (5 bases). Sequenced input: naive CD8+ T cells sorted from blood. The sequence came from a man between 18 and 29 years old with hepatitis C virus infection. This CDR3 is CATSGDGSSGNTIYF. The CDR3 DNA follows: TGTGCCACCAGCGGGGACGGGAGCTCTGGAAACACCATATATTTT.